These T cell receptor beta chains were read from a single sample in a study of PD-1 blockade in classical Hodgkin lymphoma. Profiled with immunoSEQ multiplex PCR; TCRdb holds only in-frame clones, not every one. The sample shows around 17,000 clones, roughly 65% of them seen only once. Sequences were derived from peripheral blood mononuclear cells (PBMCs), sampled before the fourth cycle of nivolumab. Receptors originate from a human donor with classical Hodgkin lymphoma. Both conserved end residues are part of each CDR3. The order of the fields is V gene, J gene, clone size, D gene, CDR3 protein, CDR3 DNA. A D gene is named only where the DNA matches it firmly. The size field is filled for only some rows; it gives once, few, many or a size class.

V gene: TRBV7-9; J gene: TRBJ1-1; clone size: -; D gene: -; CDR3 protein: CASSLSMHLYSNTEAFF; CDR3 DNA: TGTGCCAGCAGCTTATCCATGCATCTTTACTCGAACACTGAAGCTTTCTTT
V gene: TRBV7-9; J gene: TRBJ2-3; clone size: -; D gene: -; CDR3 protein: CASSEDFGIEDTQYF; CDR3 DNA: TGTGCCAGCAGCGAAGACTTCGGAATAGAGGATACGCAGTATTTT
V gene: TRBV7-8; J gene: TRBJ1-5; clone size: -; D gene: -; CDR3 protein: CASSLFLPTGSNQPQHF; CDR3 DNA: TGTGCCAGCAGCTTATTTCTCCCGACAGGCAGCAATCAGCCCCAGCATTTT
V gene: TRBV19; J gene: TRBJ2-7; clone size: few; D gene: TRBD1; CDR3 protein: CASSHGTVEAYEQYF; CDR3 DNA: TGTGCCAGTAGCCACGGGACAGTTGAGGCCTACGAGCAGTACTTC
V gene: TRBV4-3; J gene: TRBJ1-6; clone size: -; D gene: TRBD1; CDR3 protein: CASSQGQGDSPLHF; CDR3 DNA: TGCGCCAGCAGCCAAGGCCAGGGGGACTCACCCCTCCACTTT
V gene: TRBV19; J gene: TRBJ2-7; clone size: -; D gene: -; CDR3 protein: CASSGTRPYEQYF; CDR3 DNA: TGTGCCAGTAGTGGGACTCGTCCCTACGAGCAGTACTTC
V gene: TRBV10-3; J gene: TRBJ2-3; clone size: few; D gene: TRBD2; CDR3 protein: CAISDASGTRDTQYF; CDR3 DNA: TGTGCCATCAGCGACGCATCCGGGACTAGAGATACGCAGTATTTT
V gene: TRBV9; J gene: TRBJ1-3; clone size: -; D gene: -; CDR3 protein: CASSVGEGGNTIYF; CDR3 DNA: TGTGCCAGCAGCGTCGGGGAGGGTGGAAACACCATATATTTT
V gene: TRBV6-5; J gene: TRBJ2-3; clone size: -; D gene: TRBD2; CDR3 protein: CASSYASGSRDTQYF; CDR3 DNA: TGTGCCAGCAGTTACGCTAGCGGGAGTCGAGATACGCAGTATTTT
V gene: TRBV20-1; J gene: TRBJ2-1; clone size: once; D gene: -; CDR3 protein: CSARDYNEQFF; CDR3 DNA: TGCAGTGCTAGAGATTACAATGAGCAGTTCTTC
V gene: TRBV27; J gene: TRBJ2-1; clone size: -; D gene: -; CDR3 protein: CASSLSRVRDEQFF; CDR3 DNA: TGTGCCAGCAGTTTATCGAGGGTACGAGATGAGCAGTTCTTC
V gene: TRBV29-1; J gene: TRBJ2-7; clone size: -; D gene: TRBD2; CDR3 protein: CSVASGLSYEQYF; CDR3 DNA: TGCAGCGTTGCTAGCGGCCTGTCCTACGAGCAGTACTTC
V gene: TRBV29-1; J gene: TRBJ2-1; clone size: few; D gene: -; CDR3 protein: CSVDRPGAIYNEQFF; CDR3 DNA: TGCAGCGTTGATCGACCTGGAGCTATCTACAATGAGCAGTTCTTC
V gene: TRBV15; J gene: TRBJ1-3; clone size: -; D gene: -; CDR3 protein: CATSRAIGGRSSGNTIYF; CDR3 DNA: TGTGCCACCAGCAGAGCGATAGGGGGACGGTCCTCTGGAAACACCATATATTTT
V gene: TRBV5-4; J gene: TRBJ2-7; clone size: few; D gene: -; CDR3 protein: CASSLAFGSYEQYF; CDR3 DNA: TGTGCCAGCAGCCTAGCTTTTGGTTCCTACGAGCAGTACTTC
V gene: TRBV5-4; J gene: TRBJ2-7; clone size: -; D gene: TRBD1; CDR3 protein: CASSLDRGHEQYF; CDR3 DNA: TGTGCCAGCAGCTTGGACAGGGGGCATGAGCAGTACTTC
V gene: TRBV6-5; J gene: TRBJ2-7; clone size: -; D gene: -; CDR3 protein: CASSYNSNPYEQYF; CDR3 DNA: TGTGCCAGCAGTTACAACAGTAACCCCTACGAGCAGTACTTC
V gene: TRBV15; J gene: TRBJ1-2; clone size: -; D gene: -; CDR3 protein: CATSRSRTANYGYTF; CDR3 DNA: TGTGCCACCAGCAGATCAAGGACGGCTAACTATGGCTACACCTTC
V gene: TRBV6-1; J gene: TRBJ2-7; clone size: large; D gene: -; CDR3 protein: CASSEAEPRDWHYEQYF; CDR3 DNA: TGTGCCAGCAGTGAAGCGGAACCCCGGGACTGGCACTACGAGCAGTACTTC
V gene: TRBV4-1; J gene: TRBJ1-1; clone size: medium-sized; D gene: -; CDR3 protein: CASSPSGTSNTEAFF; CDR3 DNA: TGCGCCAGCAGCCCGTCCGGGACATCGAACACTGAAGCTTTCTTT
V gene: TRBV19; J gene: TRBJ1-1; clone size: -; D gene: -; CDR3 protein: CASGTARRTEAFF; CDR3 DNA: TGTGCCAGTGGGACCGCCCGTAGGACTGAAGCTTTCTTT
V gene: TRBV19; J gene: TRBJ1-5; clone size: -; D gene: -; CDR3 protein: CASSIRGLGQPQHF; CDR3 DNA: TGTGCCAGTAGTATAAGGGGGTTGGGACAGCCCCAGCATTTT
V gene: TRBV6-6; J gene: TRBJ1-5; clone size: few; D gene: TRBD1; CDR3 protein: CASSPTGEVQPQHF; CDR3 DNA: TGTGCCAGCAGTCCTACAGGGGAGGTTCAGCCCCAGCATTTT
V gene: TRBV28; J gene: TRBJ2-2; clone size: -; D gene: TRBD1; CDR3 protein: CASSSLTGGIGELFF; CDR3 DNA: TGTGCCAGCAGTTCCCTGACAGGGGGGATCGGGGAGCTGTTTTTT
V gene: TRBV2; J gene: TRBJ2-1; clone size: -; D gene: -; CDR3 protein: CASSGGAYNEQFF; CDR3 DNA: TGTGCCAGCAGCGGCGGGGCTTACAATGAGCAGTTCTTC
V gene: TRBV19; J gene: TRBJ1-6; clone size: -; D gene: TRBD1; CDR3 protein: CASWDRVYNSPLHF; CDR3 DNA: TGTGCCAGCTGGGACAGGGTTTATAATTCACCCCTCCACTTT
V gene: TRBV12-2; J gene: TRBJ2-7; clone size: -; D gene: -; CDR3 protein: CASRLACEEREGGEQYF; CDR3 DNA: TGTGCAAGTCGCTTAGCATGTGAAGAGCGGGAGGGCGGGGAGCAGTACTTC
V gene: TRBV5-1; J gene: TRBJ2-3; clone size: -; D gene: -; CDR3 protein: CASSLGKGVSTDTQYF; CDR3 DNA: TGCGCCAGCAGCCTCGGAAAGGGAGTGAGCACAGATACGCAGTATTTT
V gene: TRBV7-9; J gene: TRBJ2-7; clone size: -; D gene: -; CDR3 protein: CASSFSSTTSYEQYF; CDR3 DNA: TGTGCCAGCAGCTTTTCTTCGACAACCTCCTACGAGCAGTACTTC
V gene: TRBV19; J gene: TRBJ1-2; clone size: -; D gene: TRBD1; CDR3 protein: CASSIPAPGGGGYGYTF; CDR3 DNA: TGTGCCAGTAGTATCCCGGCTCCAGGGGGAGGCGGCTATGGCTACACCTTC
V gene: TRBV28; J gene: TRBJ2-5; clone size: -; D gene: TRBD1; CDR3 protein: CASRSPGQAETQYF; CDR3 DNA: TGTGCCAGCAGATCTCCGGGACAGGCAGAGACCCAGTACTTC
V gene: TRBV7-2; J gene: TRBJ2-6; clone size: -; D gene: -; CDR3 protein: CASSLVSGTGANVLTF; CDR3 DNA: TGTGCCAGCAGCTTAGTGTCGGGCACTGGGGCCAACGTCCTGACTTTC
V gene: TRBV7-6; J gene: TRBJ2-1; clone size: -; D gene: TRBD2; CDR3 protein: CASSHGTSGRGNEQFF; CDR3 DNA: TGTGCCAGCAGCCACGGGACTAGCGGTCGTGGGAATGAGCAGTTCTTC
V gene: TRBV7-8; J gene: TRBJ2-7; clone size: few; D gene: -; CDR3 protein: CASSLSNPAYEQYF; CDR3 DNA: TGTGCCAGCAGCCTAAGCAACCCGGCATACGAGCAGTACTTC
V gene: TRBV2; J gene: TRBJ2-5; clone size: -; D gene: -; CDR3 protein: CASSSWETQYF; CDR3 DNA: TGTGCCAGCAGTTCGTGGGAGACCCAGTACTTC
V gene: TRBV6-4; J gene: TRBJ1-4; clone size: -; D gene: -; CDR3 protein: CASSDSKQLINEKLFF; CDR3 DNA: TGTGCCAGCAGTGACTCGAAACAGCTCATTAATGAAAAACTGTTTTTT
V gene: TRBV6-5; J gene: TRBJ2-3; clone size: -; D gene: TRBD2; CDR3 protein: CASSASGMRTDTQYF; CDR3 DNA: TGTGCCAGCAGTGCTAGCGGGATGCGCACAGATACGCAGTATTTT
V gene: TRBV19; J gene: TRBJ1-5; clone size: -; D gene: -; CDR3 protein: CASSTGKRGNQPQHF; CDR3 DNA: TGTGCCAGTAGTACAGGGAAACGGGGGAATCAGCCCCAGCATTTT
V gene: TRBV18; J gene: TRBJ2-1; clone size: few; D gene: TRBD2; CDR3 protein: CASSPPSIWTSGKFYNEQFF; CDR3 DNA: TGTGCCAGCTCACCCCCCTCAATTTGGACTAGCGGGAAATTCTACAATGAGCAGTTCTTC
V gene: TRBV30; J gene: TRBJ2-7; clone size: -; D gene: -; CDR3 protein: CAWSWTYEQYF; CDR3 DNA: TGTGCCTGGAGTTGGACCTACGAGCAGTACTTC
V gene: TRBV6-5; J gene: TRBJ2-3; clone size: -; D gene: TRBD2; CDR3 protein: CASRRTSGSSDTQYF; CDR3 DNA: TGTGCCAGCAGAAGGACTAGCGGGAGCTCAGATACGCAGTATTTT
V gene: TRBV6-6; J gene: TRBJ1-1; clone size: -; D gene: -; CDR3 protein: CASSYRGQNTEAFF; CDR3 DNA: TGTGCCAGCAGTTACAGGGGCCAGAACACTGAAGCTTTCTTT
V gene: TRBV2; J gene: TRBJ1-2; clone size: -; D gene: -; CDR3 protein: CASRRTGVGNYGYTF; CDR3 DNA: TGTGCCAGCAGGAGGACGGGGGTGGGTAACTATGGCTACACCTTC
V gene: TRBV15; J gene: TRBJ2-7; clone size: -; D gene: -; CDR3 protein: CATSRDRTSYEQYF; CDR3 DNA: TGTGCCACCAGCAGAGATCGGACATCCTACGAGCAGTACTTC
V gene: TRBV7-2; J gene: TRBJ2-6; clone size: -; D gene: TRBD2; CDR3 protein: CASSLVAGGSGANVLTF; CDR3 DNA: TGTGCCAGCAGCTTAGTGGCGGGAGGATCCGGGGCCAACGTCCTGACTTTC
V gene: TRBV9; J gene: TRBJ2-5; clone size: -; D gene: -; CDR3 protein: CASSVGSIDRQETQYF; CDR3 DNA: TGTGCCAGCAGCGTAGGATCGATAGACAGGCAAGAGACCCAGTACTTC
V gene: TRBV4-1; J gene: TRBJ2-7; clone size: -; D gene: TRBD2; CDR3 protein: CASSPLTSGRYEQYF; CDR3 DNA: TGCGCCAGCAGCCCTCTTACTAGCGGGAGATACGAGCAGTACTTC